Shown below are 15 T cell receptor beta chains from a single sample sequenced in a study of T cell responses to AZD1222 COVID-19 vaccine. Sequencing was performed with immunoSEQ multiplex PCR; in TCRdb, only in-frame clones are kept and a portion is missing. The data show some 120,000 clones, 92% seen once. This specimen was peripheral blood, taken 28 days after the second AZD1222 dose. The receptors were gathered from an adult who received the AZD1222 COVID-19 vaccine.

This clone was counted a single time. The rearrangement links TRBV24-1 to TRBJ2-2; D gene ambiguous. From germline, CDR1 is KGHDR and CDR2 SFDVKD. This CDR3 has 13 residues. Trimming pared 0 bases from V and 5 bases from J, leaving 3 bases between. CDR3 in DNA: TGTGCCACCAGTGATTTGGGAACCGGGGAGCTGTTTTTT. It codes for CATSDLGTGELFF.

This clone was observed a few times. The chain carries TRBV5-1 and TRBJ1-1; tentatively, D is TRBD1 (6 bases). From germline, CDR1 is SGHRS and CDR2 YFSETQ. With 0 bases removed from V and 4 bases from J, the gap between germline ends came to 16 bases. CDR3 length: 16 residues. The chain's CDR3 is CASSLDYREGGTEAFF. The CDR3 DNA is TGCGCCAGCAGCTTGGATTACAGGGAAGGGGGCACTGAAGCTTTCTTT.

Written as DNA, the CDR3 is TGTGCCAGCAGCCAGGACAGGGGGGGAGGTGGCTACACCTTC. Translated, it gives CASSQDRGGGGYTF. V and J are TRBV5-8 and TRBJ1-2; 10 bases match TRBD1. The germline CDR1 and CDR2 sequences are SGHTS and YDEGEE. The length of the CDR3 is 14 residues. V shed 4 bases, J shed 7 bases, and the junction held 7 bases outside the gene matches.

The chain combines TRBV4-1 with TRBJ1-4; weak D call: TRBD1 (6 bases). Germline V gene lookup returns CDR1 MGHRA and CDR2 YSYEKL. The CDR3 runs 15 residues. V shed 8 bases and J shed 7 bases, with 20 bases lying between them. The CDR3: CASRDPGAYGEKLFF. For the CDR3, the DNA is TGCGCCAGCCGGGACCCAGGGGCGTATGGTGAAAAACTGTTTTTT.

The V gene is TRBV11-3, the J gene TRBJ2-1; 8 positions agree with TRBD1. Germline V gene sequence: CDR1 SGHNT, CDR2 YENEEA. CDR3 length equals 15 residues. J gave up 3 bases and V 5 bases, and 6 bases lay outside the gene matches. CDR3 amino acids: CASSLGTGGYNEQFF. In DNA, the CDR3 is TGTGCCAGCAGCCTGGGGACAGGCGGCTACAATGAGCAGTTCTTC.

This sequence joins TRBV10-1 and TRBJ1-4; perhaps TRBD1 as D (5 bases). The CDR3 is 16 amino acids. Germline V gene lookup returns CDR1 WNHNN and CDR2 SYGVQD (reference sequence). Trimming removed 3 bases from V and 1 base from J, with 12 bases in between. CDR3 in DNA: TGCGCCAGCAGTGAAGGTTCAGGGAGAACTAATGAAAAACTGTTTTTT. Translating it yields CASSEGSGRTNEKLFF.

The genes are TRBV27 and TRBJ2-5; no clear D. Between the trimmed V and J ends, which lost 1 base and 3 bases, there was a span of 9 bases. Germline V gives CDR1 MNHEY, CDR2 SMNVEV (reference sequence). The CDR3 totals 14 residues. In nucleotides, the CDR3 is TGTGCCAGCAGTTTATTGGGCGTCGAAGAGACCCAGTACTTC. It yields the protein CASSLLGVEETQYF.

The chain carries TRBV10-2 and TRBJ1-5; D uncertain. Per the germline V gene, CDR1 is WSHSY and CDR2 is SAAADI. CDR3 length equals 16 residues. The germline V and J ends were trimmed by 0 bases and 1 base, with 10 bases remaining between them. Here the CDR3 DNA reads TGCGCCAGCAGTGAGTCGCGTTCCGGGAGCAATCAGCCCCAGCATTTT. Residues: CASSESRSGSNQPQHF.

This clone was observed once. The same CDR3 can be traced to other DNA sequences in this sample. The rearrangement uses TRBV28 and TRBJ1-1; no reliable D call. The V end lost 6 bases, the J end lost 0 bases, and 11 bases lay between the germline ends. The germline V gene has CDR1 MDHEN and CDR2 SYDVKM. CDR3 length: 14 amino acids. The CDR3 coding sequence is TGTGCCAGCAGCCCTGGAGGCATGAACACTGAAGCTTTCTTT. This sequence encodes CASSPGGMNTEAFF.

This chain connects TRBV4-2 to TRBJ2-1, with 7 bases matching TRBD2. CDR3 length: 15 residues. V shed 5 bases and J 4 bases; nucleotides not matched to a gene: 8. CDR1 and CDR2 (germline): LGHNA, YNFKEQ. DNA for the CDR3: TGTGCCAGCAGCGCCCTAGCGGCTAGTTACAATGAGCAGTTCTTC. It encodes CASSALAASYNEQFF.

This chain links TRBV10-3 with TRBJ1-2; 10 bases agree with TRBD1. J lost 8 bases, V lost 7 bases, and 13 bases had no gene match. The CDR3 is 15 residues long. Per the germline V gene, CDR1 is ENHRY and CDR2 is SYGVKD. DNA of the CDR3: TGTGCCATCACTCCTTTTGACAGGGGGCGAGAAGGCTACACCTTC. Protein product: CAITPFDRGREGYTF.

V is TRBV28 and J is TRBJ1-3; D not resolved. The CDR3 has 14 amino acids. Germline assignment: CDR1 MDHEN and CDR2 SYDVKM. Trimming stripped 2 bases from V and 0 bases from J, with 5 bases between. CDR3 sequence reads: CASSLQVSGNTIYF. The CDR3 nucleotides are TGTGCCAGCAGTTTACAGGTCTCTGGAAACACCATATATTTT. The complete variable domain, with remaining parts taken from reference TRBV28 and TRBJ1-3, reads DVKVTQSSRYLVKRTGEKVFLECVQDMDHENMFWYRQDPGLGLRLIYFSYDVKMKEKGDIPEGYSVSREKKERFSLILESASTNQTSMYLCASSLQVSGNTIYFGEGSWLTVV.

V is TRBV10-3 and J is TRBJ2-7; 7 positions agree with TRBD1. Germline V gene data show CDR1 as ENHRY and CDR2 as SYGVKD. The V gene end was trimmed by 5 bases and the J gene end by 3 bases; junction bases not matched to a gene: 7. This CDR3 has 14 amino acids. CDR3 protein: CAISSRDSSYEQYF. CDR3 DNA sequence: TGTGCCATCAGTAGCCGGGACAGCAGCTACGAGCAGTACTTC.

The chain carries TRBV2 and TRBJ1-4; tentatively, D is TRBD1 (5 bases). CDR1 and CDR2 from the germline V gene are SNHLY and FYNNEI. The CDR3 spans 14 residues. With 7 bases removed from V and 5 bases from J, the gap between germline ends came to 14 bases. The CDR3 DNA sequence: TGTGCCAGCAACGCGGGACGGTTGAATGAAAAACTGTTTTTT. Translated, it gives CASNAGRLNEKLFF.

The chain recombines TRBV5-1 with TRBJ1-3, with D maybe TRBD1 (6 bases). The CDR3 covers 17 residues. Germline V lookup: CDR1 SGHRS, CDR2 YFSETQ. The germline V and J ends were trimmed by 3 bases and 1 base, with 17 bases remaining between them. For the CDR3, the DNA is TGCGCCAGCAGCTCGCTTACAGGGAGTAAATCTGGAAACACCATATATTTT. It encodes CASSSLTGSKSGNTIYF.